These T cell receptor beta chains were read from a single sample in a study of T-cell memory formation after mild COVID-19. TCRdb redid the calling of the 5' RACE reads with MiXCR, one entry per CDR3 protein. The table records 450,000 or so distinct CDR3 sequences, 20% of them present only once. The source material was PBMCs or a T cell subset sorted from them (not recorded which). Receptors originate from an adult woman who had mild COVID-19 (a few samples of this study predate the infection). Cell type and time point are not known. CDR3s include the opening cysteine and the closing phenylalanine or tryptophan. Fields, in order: V gene, D gene, clone size, J gene, CDR3 protein, CDR3 DNA. The D gene is left open where the match is weak. Rows give clone size only sometimes, using once, few, many, or a class for an expanded clone.

TRBV6-5	-	-	TRBJ2-3	CASSRYPTARDTQYF	TGTGCCAGCAGCCGTTATCCGACAGCGCGAGATACGCAGTATTTT
TRBV5-1	-	many	TRBJ1-1	CASSFGGWAGATEAFF	TGCGCCAGCAGCTTCGGTGGATGGGCTGGGGCCACTGAAGCTTTCTTT
TRBV12-3/TRBV12-4	-	-	TRBJ2-7	CASSLMSSYEQYF	TGTGCCAGCAGTTTAATGAGTTCCTACGAGCAGTACTTC
TRBV12-3/TRBV12-4	-	-	TRBJ2-7	CASSLPDKSSYEQYF	TGTGCCAGCAGTTTGCCAGACAAGAGCTCCTACGAGCAGTACTTC
TRBV6-6	-	-	TRBJ1-1	CASSFIERGTTEAFF	TGTGCCAGCAGTTTCATAGAGAGGGGGACCACTGAAGCTTTCTTT
TRBV10-2	-	-	TRBJ2-3	CASSESKGPDTQYF	TGCGCCAGCAGTGAGTCGAAGGGGCCAGATACGCAGTATTTT
TRBV29-1	-	-	TRBJ1-2	CSVEGTIDRNYGYTF	TGCAGCGTTGAAGGGACGATCGACAGGAACTATGGCTACACCTTC
TRBV29-1	-	few	TRBJ2-2	CSVSPSGYTGELFF	TGCAGCGTTTCTCCCTCGGGCTACACCGGGGAGCTGTTTTTT
TRBV4-3	TRBD1	few	TRBJ1-3	CASSPKLQGISGNTIYF	TGCGCCAGCAGCCCGAAATTACAGGGGATCTCTGGAAACACCATATATTTT
TRBV5-1	-	few	TRBJ2-1	CASSLAAGKEQFF	TGCGCCAGCAGCTTGGCCGCCGGGAAAGAGCAGTTCTTC
TRBV24-1	-	-	TRBJ2-2	CATSRVSGSGELFF	TGTGCCACCAGCCGAGTTTCCGGATCCGGGGAGCTGTTTTTT
TRBV15	TRBD1	few	TRBJ2-7	CATRPGQALYEQYF	TGTGCCACCCGCCCGGGACAGGCACTATACGAGCAGTACTTC
TRBV5-1	-	few	TRBJ1-1	CASSPSRGERIAEAFF	TGCGCCAGCAGCCCCAGCAGGGGTGAGAGGATCGCTGAAGCTTTCTTT